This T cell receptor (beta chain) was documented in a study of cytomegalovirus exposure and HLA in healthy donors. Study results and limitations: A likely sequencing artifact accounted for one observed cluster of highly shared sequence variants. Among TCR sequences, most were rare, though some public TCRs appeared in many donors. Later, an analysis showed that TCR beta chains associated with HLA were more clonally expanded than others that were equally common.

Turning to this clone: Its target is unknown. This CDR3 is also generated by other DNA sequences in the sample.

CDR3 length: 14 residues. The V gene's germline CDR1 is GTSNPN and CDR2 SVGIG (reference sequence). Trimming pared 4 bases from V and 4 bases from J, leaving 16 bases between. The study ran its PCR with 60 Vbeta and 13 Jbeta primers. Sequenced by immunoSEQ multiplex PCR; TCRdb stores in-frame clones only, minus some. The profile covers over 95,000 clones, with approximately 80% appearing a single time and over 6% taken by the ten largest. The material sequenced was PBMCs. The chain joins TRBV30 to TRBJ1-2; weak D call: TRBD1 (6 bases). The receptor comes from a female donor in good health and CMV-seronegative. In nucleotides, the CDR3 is TGTGCCTGGACGCCGCGGGGGCGTGGCTATGGCTACACCTTC. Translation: CAWTPRGRGYGYTF.